Sequencing of this TCR beta chain was carried out in a study of blood T cell repertoires in COVID-19. Study background: Samples taken during acute and convalescent COVID-19 were collected in the United States, Italy and Spain.

TCRdb's copy holds only in-frame clones and misses some; the assay was immunoSEQ multiplex PCR. The sample includes roughly 120,000 clones, about nine tenths of them seen just once. The CDR3 has 18 residues. Per germline, CDR1 LNHDA and CDR2 SQIVND (reference sequence). The trim removed 1 base at V and 2 bases at J, leaving 13 bases unmatched. This receptor was identified in a human donor with active COVID-19. The donor label of this sample is uncertain. Sequencing used peripheral blood. V and J are TRBV19 and TRBJ1-2; the match to TRBD1 covers 7 bases. CDR3 nucleotide sequence: TGTGCCAGTAGTATAGTCGTAGCGAGGACAGGATTAAACTATGGCTACACCTTC. This sequence encodes CASSIVVARTGLNYGYTF.